This T cell receptor (beta chain) is drawn from a study of T cells expressing NK-cell markers. Study findings and constraints: Where a handful of donors were concerned, these clonotypes also led the CD3+CD56-NKG2C+ fraction.

TCRdb re-analyzed the 5' RACE reads; it lists each CDR3 protein once, without DNA. Recorded for this sample: roughly 390,000 distinct CDR3 sequences. The CDR3 is made up of 18 amino acids. The germline V gene has CDR1 SGHAT and CDR2 FQNNGV. Turning to this clonotype: Its specificity is not known.

The TCR was taken from a man aged 18-75 years in good health. The V and J genes are TRBV11-2 and TRBJ2-3; TCRdb proposes TRBD1, but this gene call is untestable without DNA. Material for sequencing was blood T cells: a sorted CD56 or NKG2C T cell subset, CD4+ or CD8+ T cells, or bulk PBMC T cells (not recorded which). The CDR3 loop is CASSHPSFRRQATDTQYF.